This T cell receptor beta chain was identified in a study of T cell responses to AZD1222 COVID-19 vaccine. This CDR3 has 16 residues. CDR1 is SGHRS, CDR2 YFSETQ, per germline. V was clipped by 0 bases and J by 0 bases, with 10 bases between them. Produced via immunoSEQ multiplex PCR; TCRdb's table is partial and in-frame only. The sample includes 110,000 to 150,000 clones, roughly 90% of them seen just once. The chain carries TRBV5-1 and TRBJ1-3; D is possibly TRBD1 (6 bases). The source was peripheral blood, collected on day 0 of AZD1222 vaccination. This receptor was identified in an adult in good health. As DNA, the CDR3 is TGCGCCAGCAGCTTGGCCACAGGGAGCTCTGGAAACACCATATATTTT. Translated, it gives CASSLATGSSGNTIYF.